This TCR beta chain stems from a study of a mutant IDH1 vaccine in newly diagnosed glioma. This table comes from immunoSEQ multiplex PCR, and its TCRdb copy is limited to in-frame clones, with some not included. The table includes about 45,000 clones, roughly 92% detected once. As regards this clone: The antigen remains unidentified.

This CDR3 is 16 amino acids long. J gave up 0 bases and V 3 bases, and 7 bases lay outside the gene matches. The V gene's germline CDR1 is SGHRS and CDR2 YFSETQ. Time point indicated: week 35, safety follow-up. Each dose delivered 300 ug of mutant IDH1 20-mer peptide subcutaneously with imiquimod. This TCR derives from a man aged 50-59 years with glioma. Material: PBMCs, obtained from a glioma patient whose treatment included an IDH1 peptide vaccine. The V call is TRBV5-1, the J call TRBJ2-5, with TRBD2 identical over 8 bases. The DNA for the CDR3 is TGCGCCAGCAGCTCGCCGGGGGGGGCGTACCAAGAGACCCAGTACTTC. It specifies CASSSPGGAYQETQYF.